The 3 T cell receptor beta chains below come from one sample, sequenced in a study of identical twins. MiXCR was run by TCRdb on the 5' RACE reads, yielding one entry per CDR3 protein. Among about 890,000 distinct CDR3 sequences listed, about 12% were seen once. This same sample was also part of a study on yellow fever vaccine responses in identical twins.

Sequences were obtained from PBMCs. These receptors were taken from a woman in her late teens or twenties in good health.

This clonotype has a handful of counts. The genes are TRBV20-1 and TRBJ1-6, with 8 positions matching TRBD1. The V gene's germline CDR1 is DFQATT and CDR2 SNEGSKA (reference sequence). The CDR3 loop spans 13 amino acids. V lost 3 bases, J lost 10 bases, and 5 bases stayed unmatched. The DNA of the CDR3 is TGCAGTGCTAGTTCTGGACAGGGCTCACCCCTCCACTTT. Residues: CSASSGQGSPLHF.

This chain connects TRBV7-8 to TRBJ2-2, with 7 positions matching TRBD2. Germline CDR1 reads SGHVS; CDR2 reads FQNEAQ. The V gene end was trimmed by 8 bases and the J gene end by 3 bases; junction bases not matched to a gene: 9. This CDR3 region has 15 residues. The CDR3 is CASALIRGDTGELFF. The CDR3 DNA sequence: TGTGCCAGCGCCCTCATCCGGGGGGACACCGGGGAGCTGTTTTTT.

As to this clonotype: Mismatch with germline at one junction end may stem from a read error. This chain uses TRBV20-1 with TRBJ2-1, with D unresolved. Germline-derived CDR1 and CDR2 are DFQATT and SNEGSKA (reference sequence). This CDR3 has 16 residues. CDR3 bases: TGCTGTGCTAGTACCCCGGACGGGCCCCATCGGAATGAGCAGTTCTTC. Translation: CCASTPDGPHRNEQFF.